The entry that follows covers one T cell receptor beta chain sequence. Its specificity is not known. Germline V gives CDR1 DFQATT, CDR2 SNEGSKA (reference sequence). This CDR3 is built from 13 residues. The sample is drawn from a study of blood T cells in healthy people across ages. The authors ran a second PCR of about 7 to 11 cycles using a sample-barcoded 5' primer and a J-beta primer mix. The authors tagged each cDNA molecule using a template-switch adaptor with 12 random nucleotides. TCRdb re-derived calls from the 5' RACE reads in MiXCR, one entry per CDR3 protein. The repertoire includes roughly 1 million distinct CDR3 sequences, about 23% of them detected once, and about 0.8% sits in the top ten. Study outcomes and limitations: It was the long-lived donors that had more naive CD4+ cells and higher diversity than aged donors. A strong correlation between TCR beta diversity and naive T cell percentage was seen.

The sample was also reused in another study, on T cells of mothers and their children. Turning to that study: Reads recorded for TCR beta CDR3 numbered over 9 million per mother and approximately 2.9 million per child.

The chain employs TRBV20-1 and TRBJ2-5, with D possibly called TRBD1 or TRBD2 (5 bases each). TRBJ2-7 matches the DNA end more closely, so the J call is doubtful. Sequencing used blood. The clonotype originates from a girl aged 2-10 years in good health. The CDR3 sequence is CSARDGGRYEQYF. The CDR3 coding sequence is TGCAGTGCTAGGGATGGGGGACGCTACGAGCAGTACTTC.